This paragraph reports one TCR beta chain. TCRdb reprocessed the PCR reads via MiXCR and lists one record per CDR3 protein. The sample shows roughly 320,000 distinct CDR3 sequences, about a fifth of them seen only once. Libraries of naive CD8 T cells were made from approximately 22,000 to 940,000 sorted cells. They used 10%, 30% or 50% RNA. This entry belongs to a study of molecular identifiers for immune sequencing clone quantification. The CDR3 spans 15 residues. V lost 2 bases, J lost 5 bases, and 16 bases lay in between. Germline V gene lookup returns CDR1 MNHEY and CDR2 SMNVEV (reference sequence).

The sample was naive CD8+ T cells from blood, with Jurkat cell RNA spiked in. Subset of the sample: FACS-sorted CD8+CD4-CCR7+CD45RA+ naive T cells. The clonotype comes from a human donor in good health. Some libraries in this study had Jurkat cell RNA spiked in. V is TRBV27 and J is TRBJ2-7, with D possibly called TRBD1 or TRBD2 (5 bases each). The CDR3 nucleotides are TGTGCCAGCAGTTTAACCGGGACCGGATTCGACGAGCAGTACTTC. This encodes CASSLTGTGFDEQYF.